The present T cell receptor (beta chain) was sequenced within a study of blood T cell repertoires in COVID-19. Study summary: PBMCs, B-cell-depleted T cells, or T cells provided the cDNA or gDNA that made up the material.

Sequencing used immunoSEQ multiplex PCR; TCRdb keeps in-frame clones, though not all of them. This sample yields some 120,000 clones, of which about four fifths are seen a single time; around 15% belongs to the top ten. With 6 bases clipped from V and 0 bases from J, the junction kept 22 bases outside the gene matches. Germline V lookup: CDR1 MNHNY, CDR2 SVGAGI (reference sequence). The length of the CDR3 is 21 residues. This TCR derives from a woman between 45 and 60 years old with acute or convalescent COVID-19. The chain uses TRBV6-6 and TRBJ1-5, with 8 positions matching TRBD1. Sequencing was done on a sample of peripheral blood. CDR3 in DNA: TGTGCCAGCAGCACTAATCCCCACAGGGGGAGGGATGGGTATAGCAATCAGCCCCAGCATTTT. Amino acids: CASSTNPHRGRDGYSNQPQHF.